This T cell receptor (beta chain) stems from a study of vaccination and CD4 T cells after COVID-19. For the study at large: Overlapping peptides of the spike proteins of SARS-CoV-2, HCoV-NL63, HCoV-OC43 and HCoV-229E were used for cell stimulation. The study, taken as a whole, reports: There was no significant change from 21 to 38 median reactive clonotypes.

Researchers used the Oncomine TCR Beta short-read assay to sequence DNA from cultured CD4+ T cells. TCRdb passed the PCR reads through MiXCR, listing each CDR3 protein once. This sample has 25,000 to 30,000 distinct CDR3 sequences; 40% to 55% occur once, and the top ten carry 28%. Stated treatment: approximately 9-day PBMC culture with coronavirus spike peptide pools or control peptides (ViraFEST assay). This clonotype was observed a few times. Its specificity is not known. Trimming cost V 4 bases and J 10 bases; bases outside gene matches: 11. The CDR3 totals 16 residues. Germline V gives CDR1 MNHNS, CDR2 SASEGT.

The source is a human donor who received a COVID-19 vaccine. This sample comprised CD4+ T cells from blood, cultured in vitro, obtained before SARS-CoV-2 vaccination. V is TRBV6-1 and J is TRBJ1-6; 9 bases line up with TRBD1. Written as DNA, the CDR3 is TGTGCCAGCAGTGGACGTGACAGGGGGACTAGGTCACCCCTCCACTTT. This gives the protein CASSGRDRGTRSPLHF.